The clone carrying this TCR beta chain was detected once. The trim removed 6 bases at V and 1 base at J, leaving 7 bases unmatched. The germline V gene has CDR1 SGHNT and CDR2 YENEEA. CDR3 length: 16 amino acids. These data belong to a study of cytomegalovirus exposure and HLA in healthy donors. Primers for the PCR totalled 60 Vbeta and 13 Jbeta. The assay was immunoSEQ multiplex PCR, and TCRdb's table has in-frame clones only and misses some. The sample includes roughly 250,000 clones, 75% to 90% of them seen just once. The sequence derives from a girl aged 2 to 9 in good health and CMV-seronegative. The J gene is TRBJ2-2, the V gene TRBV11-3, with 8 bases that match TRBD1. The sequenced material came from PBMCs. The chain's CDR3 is CASSYPGQENTGELFF. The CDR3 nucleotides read TGTGCCAGCAGTTATCCGGGACAGGAGAACACCGGGGAGCTGTTTTTT.